This is a list of T cell receptor beta chains from one sample in a study of blood T cell repertoires in COVID-19. Some clones are missing from TCRdb's copy, which holds only in-frame ones; the method was immunoSEQ multiplex PCR. The data show a few hundred thousand clones, under 90% seen once. Sequenced input: PBMCs or T cells enriched from blood (not recorded which). The receptors were gathered from a woman in her fifties or sixties who had recovered from COVID-19. Both conserved end residues are part of each CDR3. A D gene is named only where the DNA matches it firmly. A row's size may be missing; if present it is once, few, many or a size class.

J gene,D gene,V gene,clone size,CDR3 protein,CDR3 DNA
TRBJ1-2,TRBD1,TRBV7-9,NA,CASSQYRGDYGYTF,TGTGCCAGCAGCCAATACAGGGGGGACTATGGCTACACCTTC
TRBJ2-5,TRBD2,TRBV11-3,NA,CATAIREAGEGETQYF,TGTGCCACCGCCATAAGGGAAGCGGGAGAGGGAGAGACCCAGTACTTC
TRBJ1-5,TRBD1,TRBV30,NA,CAWSSIGGGQPQHF,TGTGCCTGGAGTTCCATAGGGGGCGGACAGCCCCAGCATTTT
TRBJ1-2,NA,TRBV27,once,CASSPRGNYYGYTF,TGTGCCAGCAGTCCCAGGGGAAACTACTATGGCTACACCTTC
TRBJ2-7,TRBD2,TRBV11-2,NA,CASSRSTSGNSYEQYF,TGTGCCAGCAGCCGCTCGACTAGCGGGAACTCCTACGAGCAGTACTTC
TRBJ1-1,TRBD1,TRBV30,NA,CAWGTVIAEAFF,TGTGCCTGGGGGACAGTTATAGCTGAAGCTTTCTTT
TRBJ1-5,TRBD1,TRBV29-1,NA,CSVKGQSNQPQHF,TGCAGCGTGAAGGGACAGAGCAATCAGCCCCAGCATTTT
TRBJ1-1,NA,TRBV27,NA,CASRDMGAGNTEAFF,TGTGCCAGCAGGGATATGGGGGCGGGGAACACTGAAGCTTTCTTT
TRBJ2-1,NA,TRBV5-1,NA,CASSPSGSSTYEQFF,TGCGCCAGCAGCCCCTCGGGATCATCGACCTATGAGCAGTTCTTC
TRBJ1-4,TRBD1,TRBV3-1/TRBV3-2,NA,CASSQPGQSNEKLFF,TGTGCCAGCAGCCAACCGGGACAGTCCAATGAAAAACTGTTTTTT
TRBJ2-5,TRBD2,TRBV7-2,NA,CASSLVTSGGAVTQYF,TGTGCCAGCAGCTTAGTGACTAGCGGGGGGGCTGTGACCCAGTACTTC
TRBJ2-2,NA,TRBV5-1,NA,CASSLAGGLAGELFF,TGCGCCAGCAGCTTGGCTGGGGGCCTCGCCGGGGAGCTGTTTTTT
TRBJ2-1,TRBD2,TRBV9,NA,CASSVVGLAGNEQFF,TGTGCCAGCAGCGTAGTTGGACTAGCGGGCAATGAGCAGTTCTTC
TRBJ2-5,TRBD2,TRBV29-1,NA,CSVARAGGQETQYF,TGCAGCGTTGCCAGGGCGGGAGGCCAAGAGACCCAGTACTTC
TRBJ1-6,TRBD1,TRBV5-5,NA,CASSLTGAFSNSPLHF,TGTGCCAGCAGCTTGACAGGGGCCTTCTCGAATTCACCCCTCCACTTT
TRBJ2-5,NA,TRBV15,NA,CATSREKAGGQETQYF,TGTGCCACCAGCAGGGAAAAAGCAGGGGGGCAAGAGACCCAGTACTTC
TRBJ1-6,NA,TRBV2,NA,CASVPDSSYNSPLHF,TGTGCCAGCGTCCCAGACAGCTCCTATAATTCACCCCTCCACTTT
TRBJ2-7,TRBD2,TRBV20-1,NA,CSANEVLAGYEQYF,TGCAGTGCTAATGAGGTACTAGCGGGCTACGAGCAGTACTTC
TRBJ2-7,TRBD2,TRBV19,once,CASSSWASGYEQYF,TGTGCCAGTAGTTCTTGGGCTAGCGGCTACGAGCAGTACTTC
TRBJ2-1,NA,TRBV10-3,NA,CAIGLRGTYNEQFF,TGTGCCATCGGACTCAGGGGCACCTACAATGAGCAGTTCTTC
TRBJ2-7,TRBD1,TRBV5-1,NA,CASSLDRGTEQYF,TGCGCCAGCAGCTTGGACAGGGGGACCGAGCAGTACTTC
TRBJ2-2,TRBD1,TRBV7-3,NA,CASSLTTGARGTGELFF,TGTGCCAGCAGTCTAACTACAGGGGCGAGGGGCACCGGGGAGCTGTTTTTT